This passage covers 3 T cell receptor beta chains from one sample sequenced in a study of breast tumors, draining lymph nodes, adjacent tissues. Breast cancer patients provided tissue from their axillary draining lymph nodes. TCRdb analysed the multiplex PCR reads with MiXCR anew, one entry per CDR3 protein. The sample lists over 250,000 distinct CDR3 sequences; 30% to 35% were seen once. Sequencing input: axillary lymph node tissue. The receptors come from a female donor with breast cancer. Some clones in this sample may be carry-over from other donors' samples.

This clonotype has ten or more counts. CDR3 residues: CASSWTTGNEQFF. In nucleotides, the CDR3 is TGTGCCAGTAGTTGGACCACGGGCAATGAGCAGTTCTTC. The chain combines TRBV19 with TRBJ2-1; no clear D gene. This CDR3 comprises 13 residues. Trimming shortened V by 5 bases and J by 6 bases, and 11 bases separated the two germline ends. CDR1 is LNHDA, CDR2 SQIVND, per germline (reference sequence).

This clonotype was counted at least ten times. In DNA form, the CDR3 reads TGTGCCAGCAGCGCAGAGGGGAGTGGGGAGACCCAGTACTTC. Translation gives CASSAEGSGETQYF. The rearrangement uses TRBV9 and TRBJ2-5; D is possibly TRBD1 or TRBD2 (5 bases each). CDR1 is SGDLS and CDR2 is YYNGEE in the germline V gene. The CDR3 runs 14 residues. V was trimmed by 3 bases and J by 5 bases, leaving 14 bases between them.

In its sample, this clonotype was seen many times. The chain is built from TRBV4-1 and TRBJ2-1; D might be TRBD2 (5 bases). Germline V gene data show CDR1 as MGHRA and CDR2 as YSYEKL. This CDR3 is 15 amino acids long. Trimming stripped 5 bases from V and 1 base from J, with 12 bases between. The CDR3 loop reads CASSLTTGSYNEQFF. For the CDR3, the DNA is TGCGCCAGCAGCTTGACTACGGGGTCCTACAATGAGCAGTTCTTC.